This record covers a single T cell receptor (beta chain). Its antigen is unknown. Base-call qualities are not available, and no considerably larger clone is one nucleotide away. These data originate in a study of blood T cell repertoires in COVID-19 (dated by TCRdb to the early 2020s). Regarding the research as a whole: Samples covering the acute and convalescent phases of COVID-19 were provided by collaborators in the United States, Italy and Spain. The prospective study material was composed of cDNA or gDNA derived from T cells, B-cell-depleted T cells, or PBMCs. Subjects who had been exposed to COVID-19, were actively infected with it, or had recovered from it provided the deeply sampled blood TCRbeta repertoires that made up the dataset. The repertoires were made available in a free public database intended to serve as a resource for research on the immune response to SARS-CoV-2. The samples were drawn from two sources: the first 160 participants of the ongoing ImmuneRACE study, and over 1,000 subjects contributed by 6 global collaborators. The sample metadata nearly always contained a de-identified subject ID, COVID-19 status, age in years and sex. Where available, HLA class I and class II types were obtained from metadata supplied by the sample provider rather than from assay-based typing. Overall study results and their limits: The quantity of clinical and demographic metadata differed by source and by participant and was supplied without curation.

The immunoSEQ Assay, a bias-controlled multiplex PCR, was used to amplify TCRbeta CDR3 regions from genomic DNA. In the original analysis: The number of nucleated cells in each sample was estimated by amplification of reference gene primers within the assay. Sequence reads were collapsed and filtered to measure the absolute abundance of every unique TCRbeta CDR3 rearrangement. For each sample, productive Simpson clonality was calculated as the square root of Simpson's diversity index across productive rearrangements. Imported from immuneACCESS, the table was reduced by TCRdb to in-frame sequences with V and J called. These copies leave out some clones; in studies compared against another copy, an unresolved V gene accounts for under half, and the cause of the remainder is not known. Clone size and V and J calls were adopted from that table, with D and trimming inferred from the DNA. This sample is represented by about 400,000 clones; roughly 87% of them were singletons. Around 3% of the sample is held by the ten biggest clonotypes.

Participants in the prospective study were enrolled through a virtual design, were aged 18 to 89 years, and lived in fewer than 30 United States geographic areas. Cohort assignment in the prospective study relied on participant-reported clinical history from a screening survey and a study questionnaire. Recovered participants in ImmuneRACE Cohort 3 were defined by two consecutive negative NP/OP PCR tests, clearance by a healthcare professional, or resolution of symptoms. Mobile phlebotomists in the prospective study collected whole blood, serum and a nasopharyngeal or oropharyngeal swab from every participant. Additional blood draws and questionnaires over an approximately two-month period could optionally be provided by prospective study participants. Before DNA extraction, blood samples from the prospective study were shipped at room temperature or frozen. The TCR comes from a woman in her twenties or thirties who had recovered from COVID-19. Source material: PBMCs or T cells enriched from blood (not recorded which).

CDR3 loop: CASSWVGLAASYNEQFF. The DNA sequence is TGCGCCAGCAGCTGGGTGGGGCTAGCGGCCTCCTACAATGAGCAGTTCTTC. The receptor chain draws on TRBV5-1 and TRBJ2-1; TRBD2 matches 7 bases in the middle. Ends trimmed: V by 3 bases, J by 0 bases; bases unmatched to a gene: 9. CDR1 SGHRS and CDR2 YFSETQ were looked up in the germline V gene. The CDR3, from cysteine to phenylalanine, totals 17 residues. The DNA shown is the 51-base CDR3, in frame from base 1.